This T cell receptor beta chain was profiled in a study of persistence of HIV-infected CD4 T cells. In the case of this clone: The antigen is unknown.

The trim removed 2 bases at V and 5 bases at J, leaving 3 bases unmatched. CDR1 SGDLS and CDR2 YYNGEE come from the germline V gene. This CDR3 spans 14 amino acids. The immunoSEQ assay was version 4, run in survey mode. The repertoire was sequenced with immunoSEQ multiplex PCR; TCRdb's copy has only in-frame clones and lacks some. The data contain 24,000 or so clones, under 80% of them singletons. Study observations and caveats: TCR oligoclonality correlated with proviral oligoclonality in the same sorted populations.

Cells were stimulated with overlapping HIV-1 Gag 15-mer peptides. Sorting of responding CD4+ T cells relied on upregulated CD40 ligand together with CD69. Donors were HIV-1-infected adults who began suppressive ART during chronic infection. Donors had undetectable plasma HIV-1 RNA, under 50 copies/mL, for 4+ years. Donors had CD4+ T cell counts above 400 cells/uL and were CMV-seropositive. The sample was CD4+ T cells sorted from PBMCs after approximately 19-hour stimulation, taken from a patient who received antiretroviral therapy. The chain links TRBV9 to TRBJ2-2, with 7 bases matching TRBD1. The clonotype comes from an adult man with HIV who was CMV-seropositive. Here the CDR3 DNA reads TGTGCCAGCAGCGTGACAGGGTGGACCGGGGAGCTGTTTTTT. It is translated as CASSVTGWTGELFF.